The 23 T cell receptor beta chains in this list originate from one sample, sequenced in a study of cytomegalovirus exposure and HLA in healthy donors. Vbeta (60) and Jbeta (13) primers were used in the PCR. The data were produced by immunoSEQ multiplex PCR, yet TCRdb's version contains in-frame clones alone and is incomplete. The sample gives over 150,000 clones, around 79% of which show up once; less than 10% is in the top ten. The sequencing sample was made of PBMCs. These receptors originate from a man in his thirties or forties in good health and CMV-seropositive.

The chain has TRBV9 and TRBJ1-4; D unclear. Trimming left V 0 bases short and J 6 bases short, with 12 bases between. This CDR3 is built from 15 residues. The germline V gene encodes CDR1 SGDLS and CDR2 YYNGEE. In nucleotides, the CDR3 is TGTGCCAGCAGCGTAGTCGGCAGGAGGGATGAAAAACTGTTTTTT. It encodes CASSVVGRRDEKLFF.

The V call is TRBV7-2, the J call TRBJ1-5, with D maybe TRBD1 (5 bases). The CDR3 length is 17 residues. Germline V CDR1 and CDR2: SGHTA, FQGNSA. V dropped 2 bases and J dropped 6 bases, with 20 bases sitting between them. This chain's CDR3 is CASSLSSGKGLGQPQHF. CDR3 coding DNA: TGTGCCAGCAGCTTAAGTAGTGGAAAGGGGCTCGGTCAGCCCCAGCATTTT.

The chain couples TRBV7-3 to TRBJ2-7; TRBD1 agrees at 8 bases. The germline V gene encodes CDR1 SGHTA and CDR2 FQGTGA. The CDR3 has 14 residues. V shed 4 bases, J shed 1 base, and the junction held 3 bases outside the gene matches. The CDR3 is CASSSGTGSYEQYF. CDR3 coding DNA: TGTGCCAGCAGCTCCGGGACAGGTTCCTACGAGCAGTACTTC.

This chain joins TRBV19 and TRBJ2-1; TRBD2 is a possible D gene (5 bases). Trimming removed 3 bases at V and 5 bases at J, with 14 bases between. CDR3 length: 15 residues. The germline V gene encodes CDR1 LNHDA and CDR2 SQIVND (reference sequence). Here the CDR3 DNA reads TGTGCCAGTAGTATTATGGCTAGCACGGACAATGAGCAGTTCTTC. Translating gives CASSIMASTDNEQFF.

This clone showed up just a few times. For the CDR3, the DNA is TGTGCCAGCAGCCAAGAGAGCGGGATTTACTCCTACGAGCAGTACTTC. Translated, it gives CASSQESGIYSYEQYF. The chain recombines TRBV4-2 with TRBJ2-7; 7 bases line up with TRBD2. In germline, CDR1 is LGHNA, CDR2 YNFKEQ. The CDR3 covers 16 residues. Trimming took 0 bases from V and 0 from J; bases not matched to a gene: 5.

This clone has a handful of counts. The chain links TRBV15 to TRBJ2-1; no reliable D call. Trimming took 4 bases from V and 8 from J, leaving 21 bases between them. This CDR3 comprises 16 residues. The V gene's germline CDR1 is LNHNV and CDR2 YYDKDF (reference sequence). In DNA, the CDR3 is TGTGCCACCAGCAAACCCTTTGCGGCGAGGATCGATGAGCAGTTCTTC. Its protein product is CATSKPFAARIDEQFF.

This clone has a single count. The rearrangement uses TRBV6-5 and TRBJ2-1, with 10 bases fitting TRBD2. The trim removed 5 bases at V and 3 bases at J, leaving 4 bases unmatched. This CDR3 comprises 15 residues. Germline CDR1 is MNHEY and CDR2 is SVGAGI. CDR3 bases: TGTGCCAGCAGTCCCGGGACTAGCGTCTACAATGAGCAGTTCTTC. Its translation is CASSPGTSVYNEQFF.

The chain couples TRBV19 to TRBJ1-5; TRBD1 agrees at 10 bases. Germline CDR1 and CDR2: LNHDA and SQIVND (reference sequence). V was clipped by 5 bases and J by 4 bases; unmatched bases: 8. The CDR3 length is 16 residues. The CDR3 region is CASSLQTGGWNQPQHF. The CDR3 coding sequence is TGTGCCAGTAGTTTACAGACAGGGGGCTGGAATCAGCCCCAGCATTTT.

The chain uses TRBV9 and TRBJ2-1, with D possibly being TRBD2 (6 bases). Germline CDR1 reads SGDLS; CDR2 reads YYNGEE. This CDR3 region has 16 residues. V lost 7 bases to trimming and J lost 3 bases, with 20 bases between them. The CDR3, as DNA: TGTGCCAGCGAGTCGCTAGCGTTATTTAACTACAATGAGCAGTTCTTC. It translates to CASESLALFNYNEQFF. The full variable domain, its missing parts supplied by reference TRBV9 and TRBJ2-1, is DSGVTQTPKHLITATGQRVTLRCSPRSGDLSVYWYQQSLDQGLQFLIQYYNGEERAKGNILERFSAQQFPDLHSELNLSSLELGDSALYFCASESLALFNYNEQFFGPGTRLTVL.

This clone occurred a few times. The chain uses TRBV29-1 and TRBJ2-1; possibly TRBD2 for D (6 bases). The CDR3 runs to 12 residues. Trimming shortened V by 7 bases and J by 6 bases, and 13 bases separated the two germline ends. The germline gives CDR1 SQVTM, CDR2 ANQGSEA. CDR3 DNA sequence: TGCAGCGGGGACTTCGCGAGCAATGAGCAGTTCTTC. Protein product: CSGDFASNEQFF.

CDR3 bases: TGTGCCAGTAGTAAGGCTAGCGGCTTATACAATGAGCAGTTCTTC. It translates to CASSKASGLYNEQFF. The chain carries TRBV19 and TRBJ2-1; 7 bases agree with TRBD2. Trimming at V came to 4 bases and at J to 4 bases, leaving 7 bases not matched to a gene. This CDR3 has 15 amino acids. Germline CDR1 is LNHDA and CDR2 is SQIVND (reference sequence).

The chain carries TRBV20-1 and TRBJ2-3; D is perhaps TRBD2 (5 bases). Germline V gene lookup returns CDR1 DFQATT and CDR2 SNEGSKA (reference sequence). This CDR3 has 11 residues. V was trimmed by 4 bases and J by 7 bases, leaving 9 bases between them. The CDR3 reads CSATSGNTQYF. CDR3 bases: TGCAGTGCTACCTCCGGGAATACGCAGTATTTT.

The chain employs TRBV7-9 and TRBJ1-2; the D gene is possibly TRBD1 (5 bases). CDR1 and CDR2 from the germline V gene are SEHNR and FQNEAQ (reference sequence). Deletions cut 6 bases from V and 4 bases from J, with 18 bases between. The CDR3 is made up of 15 amino acids. The CDR3 DNA reads as TGTGCCAGCAGTTTCGCCGAAGGGGAGGGCTATGGCTACACCTTC. Amino acid sequence: CASSFAEGEGYGYTF.

The genes are TRBV9 and TRBJ2-4; TRBD1 might be the D (6 bases). Between the trimmed V and J ends, which lost 3 bases and 1 base, there was a span of 23 bases. The CDR3 totals 19 residues. Germline CDR1 is SGDLS and CDR2 is YYNGEE. CDR3 DNA: TGTGCCAGCAGCGAGGGGCCCAATGGGACACTTATTGCCAAAAACATTCAGTACTTC. Translated: CASSEGPNGTLIAKNIQYF.

The chain couples TRBV4-2 to TRBJ1-2; D ambiguous. Germline CDR1 and CDR2: LGHNA and YNFKEQ. This CDR3 is built from 13 residues. V was shortened by 4 bases and J by 5 bases, with 11 bases between the two germline ends. CDR3 sequence reads: CASSLNGVYGYTF. The CDR3 DNA reads as TGTGCCAGCAGCCTAAACGGGGTATATGGCTACACCTTC.

The gene calls are TRBV5-1 and TRBJ1-2; 7 bases are shared with TRBD1. The V gene's germline CDR1 is SGHRS and CDR2 YFSETQ. Losses at the gene ends were 4 bases for V and 7 bases for J; bases not matched to a gene: 13. This CDR3 contains 15 residues. CDR3 nucleotides: TGCGCCAGCAGCCCGACAGGGACGTCATTTAGTGGCTACACCTTC. This gives the protein CASSPTGTSFSGYTF.

The V call is TRBV7-9, the J call TRBJ1-2; the D gene is possibly TRBD1 (5 bases). The CDR3 runs 13 residues. Germline assignment: CDR1 SEHNR and CDR2 FQNEAQ (reference sequence). V lost 9 bases and J lost 0, with 11 bases in between. The CDR3 reads CASGALTNYGYTF. For the CDR3, the DNA is TGTGCCAGTGGGGCACTCACTAACTATGGCTACACCTTC.

This clone was picked up one time. The chain links TRBV9 to TRBJ2-2; 8 nucleotides line up with TRBD2. The V and J ends lost 5 bases and 5 bases, in that order; junction bases with no gene match: 8. The germline V gene has CDR1 SGDLS and CDR2 YYNGEE. CDR3 size: 15 residues. The CDR3 DNA reads TGTGCCAGCAGTCCTCGCGGGGGGCAGACCGGGGAGCTGTTTTTT. Its translation is CASSPRGGQTGELFF.

The rearrangement joins TRBV29-1 to TRBJ2-2; TRBD2 aligns across 13 bases. V was clipped by 6 bases and J by 4 bases; unmatched bases: 8. Germline V CDR1 and CDR2: SQVTM, ANQGSEA. This CDR3 has 16 residues. CDR3 DNA: TGCAGCGTCCCCTCGGGACTAGCGGGGACCACCGGGGAGCTGTTTTTT. Protein product: CSVPSGLAGTTGELFF.

The chain has TRBV4-2 and TRBJ2-2; 9 nucleotides align to TRBD2. Trimming cost V 0 bases and J 0 bases; bases outside gene matches: 5. CDR1 and CDR2 from the germline V gene are LGHNA and YNFKEQ. CDR3 length: 18 residues. The CDR3 DNA is TGTGCCAGCAGCCAAGATCGGTCTAGCGGGACGAACACCGGGGAGCTGTTTTTT. It encodes CASSQDRSSGTNTGELFF.

The genes are TRBV25-1 and TRBJ2-5; perhaps TRBD2 as D (6 bases). V shed 1 base and J shed 0 bases, with 12 bases lying between them. The CDR3 loop spans 16 amino acids. The germline CDR1 and CDR2 sequences are MGHDK and SYGVNS. The CDR3 DNA reads as TGTGCCAGCAGTGAATTTGGAGGAGGGTACCAAGAGACCCAGTACTTC. Translating gives CASSEFGGGYQETQYF.

V and J are TRBV5-3 and TRBJ2-1; D might be TRBD2 (6 bases). TRBV5-3 carries the ORF label, with uncertain function. CDR3 length equals 17 residues. The V end lost 0 bases, the J end lost 9 bases, and 22 bases lay between the germline ends. The CDR3 loop is CARSLVVGSSNSTEQFF. The CDR3 DNA reads as TGTGCCAGAAGCTTGGTGGTCGGGAGCTCTAACTCCACTGAGCAGTTCTTC.

V usage is TRBV5-8 and J usage is TRBJ2-2; no firm D call. V dropped 6 bases and J dropped 0 bases, with 9 bases sitting between them. CDR1 SGHTS and CDR2 YDEGEE come from the germline V gene. The CDR3 contains 14 residues. CDR3 nucleotide sequence: TGTGCCAGCATCCAGCAGGCGAACACCGGGGAGCTGTTTTTT. It yields the protein CASIQQANTGELFF.